This note documents a single T cell receptor beta chain sequence. The antigen is not known. Germline values: CDR1 MDHEN, CDR2 SYDVKM. V gave up 3 bases and J gave up 6 bases, with 8 bases separating them. There are 12 residues in the CDR3. The sample belongs to a study of shared clonotypes between healthy human individuals. For the study at large: Used for every donor were three CD4 naive, three CD4 memory, two CD8 naive and one CD8 memory plate. Study-level findings and limits: Clonotype sharing among donors, it was expected, would be affected by sequencing depth. The study found lower generation probabilities in non-shared clonotypes than in those shared by all four donors.

The genomic DNA of each subset was split evenly across several immunoSEQ plates. The method was immunoSEQ multiplex PCR; TCRdb's version includes in-frame clones alone and lacks a portion of them. The profile shows roughly 2.1 million clones, just over 90% of them singletons. Naivety among CD8 cells was defined by CD45RO negativity and positive CCR7 selection, thereby excluding terminally differentiated effector memory CD45RA+ cells. This clonotype originated in a young man in good health. Some clones in this sample may be carry-over from other donors' samples. The V gene is TRBV28, the J gene TRBJ1-2; no clear D gene. The source material was naive CD8+ T cells from PBMCs. The CDR3 nucleotides read TGTGCCAGCAGTTTCCCGCAAAATGGCTACACCTTC. Translating gives CASSFPQNGYTF.